Listed below are T cell receptor beta chains from one sample, sequenced in a study of blood T cell repertoires in COVID-19. The table came from immunoSEQ multiplex PCR; TCRdb's copy has only in-frame clones and leaves some out. Of a few hundred thousand clones listed, approximately 85% were seen once; the top ten hold more than 9.5%. Specimen: peripheral blood. All receptors derive from a woman aged 70-85 years with acute or convalescent COVID-19. Each CDR3 is given with its conserved first and last residue. The D gene is left open where the match is weak. Some rows mark clone size as missing; the rest say once, few, many or name a class of expanded clone.

>TRBD1|TRBJ1-6|NA|TRBV5-1
TGCGCCAGCAGCCTCACAGGGGGTGGTTCACCCCTCCACTTT
CASSLTGGGSPLHF
>TRBD1|TRBJ2-5|NA|TRBV5-1
TGCGCCAGCAGCTTGGCAGCAGGGGGCGGTGTGGAAGAGACCCAGTACTTC
CASSLAAGGGVEETQYF
>TRBD1|TRBJ2-7|NA|TRBV5-1
TGCGCCAGCAGCGCCTCGGGACAGGTTACCTACGAGCAGTACTTC
CASSASGQVTYEQYF
>NA|TRBJ1-3|NA|TRBV3-1/TRBV3-2
TGTGCCAGCAGCCAAGGCGGTGAAAACACCATATATTTT
CASSQGGENTIYF
>NA|TRBJ2-3|NA|TRBV9
TGTGCCAGCAGCACGACTAGAGAGGATACGCAGTATTTT
CASSTTREDTQYF
>NA|TRBJ2-5|NA|TRBV19
TGTGCCAGTAGTCTCCGCGCGGGGGCGTCCCTCGAGACCCAGTACTTC
CASSLRAGASLETQYF
>NA|TRBJ1-4|NA|TRBV27
TGTGCCAGCAGTTCACAGGGAACTAATGAAAAACTGTTTTTT
CASSSQGTNEKLFF
>NA|TRBJ2-1|once|TRBV5-1
TGCGCCAGCAGCTTGATGGTAAGAGGGGGGGCCAGTGAGCAGTTCTTC
CASSLMVRGGASEQFF
>TRBD1|TRBJ1-4|NA|TRBV18
TGTGCCAGCTCGCGGACAGGCGGAAATGAAAAACTGTTTTTT
CASSRTGGNEKLFF
>TRBD2|TRBJ2-5|NA|TRBV25-1
TGTGCCAGCAGTGCCAGGCGGGGGGCGAGGGAGACCCAGTACTTC
CASSARRGARETQYF
>TRBD1|TRBJ1-3|NA|TRBV9
TGTGCCAGCAGCGGAATACGGGACAGGGCTGGAAACACCATATATTTT
CASSGIRDRAGNTIYF
>NA|TRBJ1-1|NA|TRBV27
TGTGCCAGCAGTTTGCGGGGGCCGGGGAGGAGCATGAACACTGAAGCTTTCTTT
CASSLRGPGRSMNTEAFF
>TRBD2|TRBJ2-3|NA|TRBV19
TGTGCCAGTAGTATCCCCTCACTAGCGGGGGGTCTGGATACGCAGTATTTT
CASSIPSLAGGLDTQYF
>TRBD1|TRBJ1-4|NA|TRBV3-1/TRBV3-2
TGTGCCAGCAGCCGAAGGACAGGGGGCAATGAAAAACTGTTTTTT
CASSRRTGGNEKLFF
>TRBD1|TRBJ2-5|few|TRBV5-1
TGCGCCAGCAGCTTGGGCAGGGGGTACCAAGAGACCCAGTACTTC
CASSLGRGYQETQYF
>TRBD2|TRBJ2-3|once|TRBV5-1
TGCGCCAGCAGCGCCCCCCCCGGGGGGGGGTCCACAGATACGCAGTATTTT
CASSAPPGGGSTDTQYF
>TRBD1|TRBJ1-6|NA|TRBV19
TGTGCCTCTAGGACAGGGGAGAATTCACCCCTCCACTTT
CASRTGENSPLHF
>TRBD2|TRBJ2-2|NA|TRBV11-3
TGTGCCAGCAGCTTAGCAAGCGGGGCTACCGGGGAGCTGTTTTTT
CASSLASGATGELFF
>NA|TRBJ2-1|NA|TRBV9
TGTGCCAGCAGCGTAGTCACCCAGGCATACAATGAGCAGTTCTTC
CASSVVTQAYNEQFF
>TRBD1|TRBJ1-5|NA|TRBV4-1
TGCGCCAGCAGCCAGACAGGGTTTGTCCAGCCCCAGCATTTT
CASSQTGFVQPQHF
>NA|TRBJ1-4|NA|TRBV18
TGTGCCAGCTCACCACAGGCCACAAAAAGCGGTGAAAAACTGTTTTTT
CASSPQATKSGEKLFF
>NA|TRBJ1-2|NA|TRBV27
TGTGCCAGCAGGGTGGCAGGTCTGGTTAATGGCTACACCTTC
CASRVAGLVNGYTF
>NA|TRBJ1-2|NA|TRBV6-1
TGTGCCAGCAGTGAAGGCGTGGTCAACTATGGCTACACCTTC
CASSEGVVNYGYTF
>NA|TRBJ2-3|NA|TRBV11-2
TGTGCCAGCAGCTTAGACCCCCCAGGGTCGGGCACAGATACGCAGTATTTT
CASSLDPPGSGTDTQYF
>NA|TRBJ1-2|NA|TRBV19
TGTGCCAGCCAGCAGGGAGGTGGGCTGGACTATGGCTACACCTTC
CASQQGGGLDYGYTF
>NA|TRBJ1-2|NA|TRBV7-9
TGTGCCAGCAGCTTACCATCGGGGGGCTACACCTTC
CASSLPSGGYTF
>NA|TRBJ1-1|few|TRBV11-1
TGTGCCAGCAGCTTAAGGAGGGGTCAGGGGAACACTGAAGCTTTCTTT
CASSLRRGQGNTEAFF
>NA|TRBJ1-5|once|TRBV19
TGTGCCAGTAGATCAGTCAGCAATCAGCCCCAGCATTTT
CASRSVSNQPQHF
>NA|TRBJ1-6|NA|TRBV5-1
TGCGCCAGCAGCTTGGGTGGACAGATAGACAGGCCCCTCCACTTT
CASSLGGQIDRPLHF